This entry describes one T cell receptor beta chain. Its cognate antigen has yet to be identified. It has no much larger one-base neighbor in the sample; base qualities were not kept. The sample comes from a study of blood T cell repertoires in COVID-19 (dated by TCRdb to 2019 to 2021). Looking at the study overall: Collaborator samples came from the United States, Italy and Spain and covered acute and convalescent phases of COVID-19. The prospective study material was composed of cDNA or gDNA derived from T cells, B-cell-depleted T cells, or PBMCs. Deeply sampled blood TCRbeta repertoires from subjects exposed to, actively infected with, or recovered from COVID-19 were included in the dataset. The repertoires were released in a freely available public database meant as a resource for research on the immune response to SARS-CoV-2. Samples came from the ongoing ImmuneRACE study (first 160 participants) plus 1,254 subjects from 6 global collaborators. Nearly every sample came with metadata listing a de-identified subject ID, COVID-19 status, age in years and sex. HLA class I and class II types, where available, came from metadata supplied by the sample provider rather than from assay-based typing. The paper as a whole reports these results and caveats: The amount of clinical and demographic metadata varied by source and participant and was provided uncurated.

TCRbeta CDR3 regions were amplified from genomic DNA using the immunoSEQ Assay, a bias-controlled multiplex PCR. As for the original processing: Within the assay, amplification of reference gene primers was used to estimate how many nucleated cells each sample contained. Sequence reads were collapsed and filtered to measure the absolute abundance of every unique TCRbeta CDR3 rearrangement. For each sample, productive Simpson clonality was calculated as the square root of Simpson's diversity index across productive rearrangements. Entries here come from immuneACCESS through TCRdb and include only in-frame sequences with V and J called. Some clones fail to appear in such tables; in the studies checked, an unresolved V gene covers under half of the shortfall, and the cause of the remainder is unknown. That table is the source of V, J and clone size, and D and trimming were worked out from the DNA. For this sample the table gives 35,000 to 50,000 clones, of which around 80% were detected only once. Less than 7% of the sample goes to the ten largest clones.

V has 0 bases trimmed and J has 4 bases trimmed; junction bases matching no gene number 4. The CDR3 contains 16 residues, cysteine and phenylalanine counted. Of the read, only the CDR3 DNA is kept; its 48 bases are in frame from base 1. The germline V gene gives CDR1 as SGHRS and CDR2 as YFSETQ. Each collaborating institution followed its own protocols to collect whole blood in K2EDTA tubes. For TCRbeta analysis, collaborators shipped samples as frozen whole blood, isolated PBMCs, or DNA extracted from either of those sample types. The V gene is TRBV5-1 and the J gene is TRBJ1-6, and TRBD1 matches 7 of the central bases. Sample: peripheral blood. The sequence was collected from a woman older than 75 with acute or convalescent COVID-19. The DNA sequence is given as TGCGCCAGCAGCTTGGAAGGGGGCGGGTATAATTCACCCCTCCACTTT. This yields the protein CASSLEGGGYNSPLHF.